These 17 T cell receptor beta chains originate from one sample sequenced in a study of T cell responses to AZD1222 COVID-19 vaccine. Measured with immunoSEQ multiplex PCR; TCRdb has only the in-frame clones, and not every one. The sample holds roughly 160,000 clones, 75% to 90% seen once. The sample here was peripheral blood, taken on day 0 of AZD1222 vaccination. These receptors were taken from an adult in good health.

The chain carries TRBV27 and TRBJ2-6, with TRBD1 as a possible D gene (5 bases). This CDR3 contains 15 residues. Germline V CDR1 and CDR2: MNHEY, SMNVEV (reference sequence). Trimming stripped 5 bases from V and 0 bases from J, with 8 bases between. The CDR3 sequence: CASSLTDSGANVLTF. The DNA for the CDR3 is TGTGCCAGCAGTCTGACAGACTCTGGGGCCAACGTCCTGACTTTC.

The rearrangement joins TRBV6-5 to TRBJ1-1; the match to TRBD1 covers 7 bases. V trimming: 6 bases; J trimming: 6 bases; junction bases outside the gene matches: 4. Germline V gene sequence: CDR1 MNHEY, CDR2 SVGAGI. CDR3 length equals 12 residues. The CDR3 bases are TGTGCCAGCAGCTATACAGGGGCTGAAGCTTTCTTT. This sequence encodes CASSYTGAEAFF.

This chain uses TRBV4-1 with TRBJ2-5, with D uncertain. The CDR3 has 14 residues. Germline CDR1 and CDR2: MGHRA and YSYEKL. With 0 bases removed from V and 5 bases from J, the gap between germline ends came to 10 bases. CDR3 loop: CASSQDGKMETQYF. CDR3 sequence (DNA): TGCGCCAGCAGCCAAGATGGGAAAATGGAGACCCAGTACTTC.

The chain couples TRBV5-6 to TRBJ1-6; D is unclear. This CDR3 is 12 amino acids long. Trimming pared 3 bases from V and 8 bases from J, leaving 6 bases between. Looked up from germline, CDR1 is SGHDT and CDR2 is YYEEEE. The CDR3, as DNA: TGTGCCAGCAGCTCTCCGGATTCACCCCTCCACTTT. Translating it yields CASSSPDSPLHF.

The chain has TRBV2 and TRBJ1-2, with D uncertain. The CDR3 has 14 amino acids. CDR1 is SNHLY, CDR2 FYNNEI, per germline. V gave up 0 bases and J gave up 3 bases, with 8 bases separating them. CDR3 DNA: TGTGCCAGCAGTGAAGCGCCGGTTTACTATGGCTACACCTTC. The encoded protein is CASSEAPVYYGYTF.

The chain uses TRBV5-4 and TRBJ2-3; a possible D gene is TRBD2 (7 bases). The CDR3 has 14 amino acids. Germline-derived CDR1 and CDR2 are SGHNT and YYREEE (reference sequence). V was trimmed by 0 bases and J by 4 bases, leaving 9 bases between them. The CDR3, as DNA: TGTGCCAGCAGCTTGGCGGGGGGCCCAGATACGCAGTATTTT. Translation gives CASSLAGGPDTQYF.

The chain has TRBV11-3 and TRBJ2-1, with a weak D call TRBD2 (7 bases). From germline, CDR1 is SGHNT and CDR2 YENEEA. This CDR3 region has 15 residues. V lost 0 bases, J lost 7 bases, and 13 bases lay in between. The CDR3 reads CASSLDGGGGNEQFF. CDR3 nucleotide sequence: TGTGCCAGCAGCTTAGACGGGGGAGGGGGTAATGAGCAGTTCTTC.

This chain links TRBV24-1 with TRBJ2-3, with 8 bases lining up with TRBD1. Losses at the gene ends were 3 bases for V and 2 bases for J; bases not matched to a gene: 3. Germline values: CDR1 KGHDR, CDR2 SFDVKD. The CDR3 loop spans 15 amino acids. The DNA for the CDR3 is TGTGCCACCAGTGATAGGACAGGGAACACAGATACGCAGTATTTT. Protein sequence: CATSDRTGNTDTQYF.

The chain has TRBV11-3 and TRBJ2-6; no definite D call. V shed 2 bases and J shed 4 bases, with 12 bases lying between them. The CDR3 is 16 residues long. Germline V gives CDR1 SGHNT, CDR2 YENEEA. The CDR3 DNA is TGTGCCAGCAGCTTATCCGCGGCCCCAGGGGCCAACGTCCTGACTTTC. It specifies CASSLSAAPGANVLTF.

Only one count was recorded for this clone. This rearrangement joins TRBV6-2 or TRBV6-3 to TRBJ1-2, with D perhaps matching TRBD1 (6 bases). This CDR3 is built from 14 residues. The germline V gene encodes CDR1 MNHEY and CDR2 SVGEGT. The V and J ends lost 5 bases and 3 bases respectively, with 13 bases between them. The CDR3 sequence: CASSPRRGHYGYTF. The CDR3 DNA is TGTGCCAGCAGTCCCCGCAGGGGCCACTATGGCTACACCTTC.

V gene TRBV11-2 combines with J gene TRBJ2-2; D is possibly TRBD2 (7 bases). Trimming pared 3 bases from V and 3 bases from J, leaving 11 bases between. This CDR3 comprises 15 residues. Germline V CDR1 and CDR2: SGHAT, FQNNGV. In nucleotides, the CDR3 is TGTGCCAGCAGCTTTCGGGGGGCGGACACCGGGGAGCTGTTTTTT. Translated: CASSFRGADTGELFF.

The V and J genes are TRBV18 and TRBJ1-1, with 7 bases fitting TRBD1. This CDR3 contains 17 residues. The germline gives CDR1 KGHSH, CDR2 LQKENI. Germline trimming cut 2 bases from V and 0 bases from J; bases unmatched to any gene: 9. Here the CDR3 reads CASSPMGQTSMNTEAFF. In DNA form, the CDR3 reads TGTGCCAGCTCACCAATGGGACAGACGAGCATGAACACTGAAGCTTTCTTT.

This clone showed up just once. CDR3 bases: TGCGCCAGCAGCCGCCTAACTACTACCCACACAGATACGCAGTATTTT. Protein sequence: CASSRLTTTHTDTQYF. The V gene is TRBV4-3, the J gene TRBJ2-3; D remains unclear. V was clipped by 4 bases and J by 2 bases, with 16 bases between them. This CDR3 spans 16 amino acids. Per the germline V gene, CDR1 is LGHNA and CDR2 is YSLEER.

V gene TRBV5-1 combines with J gene TRBJ1-4; the match to TRBD1 covers 7 bases. The CDR3 has 14 residues. The V gene's germline CDR1 is SGHRS and CDR2 YFSETQ. V shed 6 bases and J 8 bases; nucleotides not matched to a gene: 10. The CDR3 region has the DNA TGCGCCAGCAACAAGGGAGGGGGCGAGGAAAAACTGTTTTTT. Translation: CASNKGGGEEKLFF. Based on the CDR3 plus reference TRBV5-1 and TRBJ1-4, the full variable domain is KAGVTQTPRYLIKTRGQQVTLSCSPISGHRSVSWYQQTPGQGLQFLFEYFSETQRNKGNFPGRFSGRQFSNSRSEMNVSTLELGDSALYLCASNKGGGEEKLFFGSGTQLSVL.

V and J are TRBV7-2 and TRBJ1-4; D is possibly TRBD1 (5 bases). This CDR3 contains 14 residues. CDR1 is SGHTA, CDR2 FQGNSA, per germline. The V and J ends lost 3 bases and 3 bases respectively, with 8 bases between them. CDR3 in DNA: TGTGCCAGCAGCTTGTCAGGGTCTAATGAAAAACTGTTTTTT. It yields the protein CASSLSGSNEKLFF.

The V call is TRBV5-6, the J call TRBJ1-4; 7 bases agree with TRBD1. From germline, CDR1 is SGHDT and CDR2 YYEEEE. Unmatched junction bases numbered 2, after V lost 4 bases and J lost 8 bases. The CDR3 totals 12 residues. CDR3 sequence (DNA): TGTGCCAGCAGCGGACAGGACGAAAAACTGTTTTTT. Protein product: CASSGQDEKLFF.

J is TRBJ2-5 and V is TRBV7-2; 12 bases match TRBD2. The CDR3 sequence is 18 residues long. CDR1 and CDR2 (germline): SGHTA, FQGNSA. V was pared by 4 bases and J by 7 bases, with 16 bases of the junction left unmatched. CDR3 nucleotides: TGTGCCAGCAGCTCGACTAGCGGGGGCATCGGGGGCCTGGTGACCCAGTACTTC. It is translated as CASSSTSGGIGGLVTQYF.